The present T cell receptor (beta chain) was sequenced within a study of T cells in Graves' hyperthyroidism and ophthalmopathy. The CDR3 runs to 17 residues. The germline V gene has CDR1 KGHDR and CDR2 SFDVKD. V gave up 5 bases and J gave up 1 base, with 17 bases separating them. Amplified TCR beta CDR3 regions derived from RNA transcripts. The HTBI primer set was used in a first-round RT-PCR of the TCR CDR3. One entry per CDR3 protein, called by TCRdb with MiXCR from the multiplex PCR reads. Of approximately 640,000 distinct CDR3 sequences listed, just under 45% were seen once; the top ten hold about 7.7%.

The clonotype originates from an adult man with Graves' disease, either hyperthyroidism or ophthalmopathy (not recorded which). What was sequenced was peripheral blood or thyroid tissue (not recorded which). The gene calls are TRBV24-1 and TRBJ1-5, with a weak D call TRBD1 (5 bases). This CDR3 is CATSAGQTGDSNQPQHF. In nucleotides, the CDR3 is TGTGCCACCAGTGCGGGCCAGACCGGGGACAGCAATCAGCCCCAGCATTTT.